Included here is one T cell receptor beta chain sequence, with context. Germline CDR1 reads SGHNT; CDR2 reads YENEEA. V was pared by 1 base and J by 7 bases, with 11 bases between. The CDR3 is 14 amino acids. The PCR had 60 Vbeta and 13 Jbeta primers. Clones were read by immunoSEQ multiplex PCR, and TCRdb kept only the in-frame ones, dropping some. The sample holds under 200,000 clones, around 87% seen once. The data were obtained in a study of cytomegalovirus exposure and HLA in healthy donors. Sequenced material: PBMCs. The TCR was taken from a boy aged 2 to 9 in good health and CMV-seronegative. The chain couples TRBV11-3 to TRBJ2-1; unclear D gene. Written as DNA, the CDR3 is TGTGCCAGCAGCTTAGGCGAGCCTCCTAATGAGCAGTTCTTC. Its protein product is CASSLGEPPNEQFF.